These T cell receptor beta chains were read from a single sample in a study of blood T cell repertoires in COVID-19. TCRdb keeps only in-frame clones here, not all; method: immunoSEQ multiplex PCR. Found here are 99,000 or so clones, 88% of them singletons; the top ten hold approximately 2%. Material for sequencing was peripheral blood. The receptors stem from a man aged 50 to 59 with COVID-19, enrolled during active disease. Each CDR3 is given with its conserved first and last residue. A D gene is named only where the DNA matches it firmly. Clone size appears in some rows only: once, few, many, or a class for an expanded clone.

j_gene | v_gene | d_gene | abundance | CDR3aa | CDR3nt
TRBJ1-3 | TRBV5-4 | NA | NA | CASTSTGSGNTIYF | TGTGCCAGCACGTCAACCGGGTCTGGAAACACCATATATTTT
TRBJ1-6 | TRBV2 | NA | NA | CASSDGGVYNSPLHF | TGTGCCAGCAGTGACGGTGGTGTGTATAATTCACCCCTCCACTTT
TRBJ2-2 | TRBV10-2 | NA | NA | CASQGYPGELFF | TGCGCCAGTCAGGGGTACCCCGGGGAGCTGTTTTTT
TRBJ1-1 | TRBV30 | NA | NA | CAWSVLTANTEAFF | TGTGCCTGGAGTGTATTGACAGCGAACACTGAAGCTTTCTTT
TRBJ1-5 | TRBV18 | NA | NA | CASSPRAGAREQPQHF | TGTGCCAGCTCACCGCGGGCGGGGGCCCGGGAACAGCCCCAGCATTTT
TRBJ1-3 | TRBV11-3 | NA | NA | CASSFSGYGNTIYF | TGTGCCAGCAGCTTTTCGGGATACGGAAACACCATATATTTT
TRBJ1-5 | TRBV2 | NA | NA | CASSVQVTDQPQHF | TGTGCCAGCAGTGTACAGGTCACTGATCAGCCCCAGCATTTT
TRBJ2-2 | TRBV4-2 | TRBD1 | once | CASSQETGGAGTGELFF | TGTGCCAGCAGCCAAGAAACAGGGGGCGCGGGCACCGGGGAGCTGTTTTTT
TRBJ1-2 | TRBV5-1 | NA | NA | CASSLSPGGYTF | TGCGCCAGCAGCTTGTCCCCGGGGGGCTACACCTTC
TRBJ1-4 | TRBV25-1 | NA | NA | CAGGAQGKGEKLFF | TGTGCCGGTGGGGCCCAGGGGAAGGGTGAAAAACTGTTTTTT
TRBJ2-1 | TRBV6-5 | TRBD1 | NA | CASTWTGGGYNEQFF | TGTGCCAGCACCTGGACAGGGGGAGGCTACAATGAGCAGTTCTTC
TRBJ2-7 | TRBV5-1 | NA | once | CASSSQGSYEQYF | TGCGCCAGCAGCAGCCAGGGATCCTACGAGCAGTACTTC
TRBJ1-5 | TRBV19 | NA | NA | CASTQWGGRQPQHF | TGTGCCAGTACCCAGTGGGGGGGCCGGCAGCCCCAGCATTTT
TRBJ2-7 | TRBV12-3/TRBV12-4 | NA | NA | CASTQGYEQYF | TGTGCCAGCACCCAGGGGTACGAGCAGTACTTC
TRBJ2-1 | TRBV7-3 | NA | NA | CASSLRLGPNNEQFF | TGTGCCAGCAGCTTAAGGTTGGGGCCGAACAATGAGCAGTTCTTC
TRBJ1-5 | TRBV6-5 | TRBD1 | few | CASRAAGGAGQPQHF | TGTGCCAGCAGGGCCGCAGGGGGCGCGGGTCAGCCCCAGCATTTT
TRBJ1-5 | TRBV12-3/TRBV12-4 | TRBD1 | NA | CASSSQGGQPQHF | TGTGCCAGCAGCTCTCAGGGGGGTCAGCCCCAGCATTTT
TRBJ2-5 | TRBV7-7 | NA | NA | CASSLGGTVQETQYF | TGTGCTAGCAGCTTAGGGGGGACAGTTCAAGAGACCCAGTACTTC
TRBJ2-3 | TRBV6-5 | NA | NA | CASSYRWADTQYF | TGTGCCAGCAGTTACCGATGGGCCGACACGCAGTATTTT
TRBJ1-6 | TRBV2 | NA | NA | CASRDDSSPLHF | TGTGCCAGCAGAGATGACAGCTCACCCCTCCACTTT
TRBJ1-1 | TRBV19 | NA | NA | CASSSGTSNTEAFF | TGTGCCAGTAGTTCCGGGACTTCGAACACTGAAGCTTTCTTT
TRBJ2-3 | TRBV29-1 | NA | NA | CSVEDSADTQYF | TGCAGCGTTGAAGATAGTGCAGATACGCAGTATTTT
TRBJ1-2 | TRBV25-1 | NA | NA | CASSELRDYGYTF | TGTGCCAGCAGTGAATTGAGGGATTACGGCTACACCTTC
TRBJ2-7 | TRBV27 | TRBD1 | NA | CASSTRQGVNEQYF | TGTGCCAGCAGTACCAGACAGGGGGTGAACGAGCAGTACTTC
TRBJ1-4 | TRBV27 | TRBD1 | NA | CASSLHQGVDEKLFF | TGTGCCAGCAGTTTACACCAGGGGGTGGATGAAAAACTGTTTTTT
TRBJ2-7 | TRBV5-1 | TRBD1 | NA | CASSSGQKAYEQYF | TGCGCCAGCAGCTCGGGACAGAAAGCCTACGAGCAGTACTTC
TRBJ1-4 | TRBV30 | NA | NA | CAWRRGGKLFF | TGTGCCTGGAGAAGGGGTGGAAAACTGTTTTTT
TRBJ1-5 | TRBV20-1 | NA | few | CSASPGSGQPQHF | TGCAGTGCTAGTCCGGGGTCAGGTCAGCCCCAGCATTTT
TRBJ2-3 | TRBV3-1/TRBV3-2 | TRBD1 | few | CASSHRDSFTDTQYF | TGTGCCAGCAGCCACCGGGACAGCTTTACAGATACGCAGTATTTT
TRBJ2-3 | TRBV7-9 | TRBD2 | NA | CASSPRGSFTDTQYF | TGTGCCAGCAGCCCGCGGGGGTCCTTCACAGATACGCAGTATTTT
TRBJ2-1 | TRBV28 | TRBD1 | NA | CASSPGQGASNEQFF | TGTGCCAGCAGTCCAGGACAGGGGGCCTCCAATGAGCAGTTCTTC
TRBJ2-3 | TRBV19 | NA | once | CASSSGDTDTQYF | TGTGCCAGTAGTTCGGGGGACACAGATACGCAGTATTTT
TRBJ2-2 | TRBV6-1 | NA | NA | CASSEQGTKNTGELFF | TGTGCCAGCAGTGAACAGGGGACAAAGAACACCGGGGAGCTGTTTTTT
TRBJ2-2 | TRBV19 | NA | NA | CASSPAGNTGELFF | TGTGCCAGTAGTCCAGCAGGGAACACCGGGGAGCTGTTTTTT
TRBJ2-7 | TRBV2 | TRBD2 | NA | CASSDGTKLTYEQYF | TGTGCCAGCAGTGATGGGACTAAGCTCACCTACGAGCAGTACTTC
TRBJ2-7 | TRBV6-5 | TRBD1 | NA | CASSRDRGGYEQYF | TGTGCCAGCAGTCGGGACAGGGGAGGGTACGAGCAGTACTTC
TRBJ2-3 | TRBV21-1 | NA | NA | CASSKGPLRHTQYF | TGTGCCAGCAGCAAAGGGCCCTTGAGGCATACGCAGTATTTT
TRBJ2-1 | TRBV11-2 | TRBD2 | NA | CASSFGLAGEIEQFF | TGTGCCAGCAGCTTCGGACTAGCGGGGGAGATTGAGCAGTTCTTC
TRBJ1-2 | TRBV4-2 | NA | NA | CASSQIHRENYGYTF | TGTGCCAGCAGCCAAATCCACAGGGAAAACTATGGCTACACCTTC
TRBJ1-2 | TRBV9 | TRBD1 | NA | CASSAGQRGYTF | TGTGCCAGCAGCGCGGGACAGCGTGGCTACACCTTC
TRBJ2-5 | TRBV2 | TRBD1 | NA | CASSKGQGVETQYF | TGTGCCAGCAGTAAAGGACAGGGAGTAGAGACCCAGTACTTC
TRBJ2-5 | TRBV7-9 | TRBD2 | NA | CASSSRLAGGQETQYF | TGTGCCAGCAGCTCAAGACTAGCGGGGGGCCAAGAGACCCAGTACTTC
TRBJ2-4 | TRBV10-3 | TRBD1 | NA | CAISEGTALAKNIQYF | TGTGCCATCAGTGAGGGGACAGCCCTAGCCAAAAACATTCAGTACTTC
TRBJ1-2 | TRBV4-3 | NA | few | CASSQDLAGNGYTF | TGCGCCAGCAGCCAAGACTTGGCAGGGAATGGCTACACCTTC
TRBJ1-1 | TRBV29-1 | NA | NA | CSVGALETAFF | TGCAGCGTAGGGGCCCTGGAGACGGCTTTCTTT
TRBJ1-3 | TRBV6-6 | NA | NA | CASTGTNGNTIYF | TGTGCCAGCACCGGGACAAACGGAAACACCATATATTTT
TRBJ1-5 | TRBV9 | NA | NA | CASSATGTNRPQHF | TGTGCCAGCAGTGCAACAGGGACGAATCGGCCCCAGCATTTT
TRBJ1-5 | TRBV23-1 | NA | NA | CASSQSPTGNQPQHF | TGCGCCAGCAGTCAATCCCCCACGGGCAATCAGCCCCAGCATTTT
TRBJ2-7 | TRBV25-1 | TRBD1 | NA | CASSDPDRGYKDEQYF | TGTGCCAGCAGTGACCCGGACAGGGGGTATAAGGACGAGCAGTACTTC
TRBJ2-7 | TRBV7-2 | TRBD2 | once | CASSPSSGGYEQYF | TGTGCCAGCAGCCCATCTAGCGGGGGCTACGAGCAGTACTTC
TRBJ2-1 | TRBV25-1 | TRBD2 | few | CASSGGPGLAAYNEQFF | TGTGCCAGCAGTGGGGGTCCGGGACTAGCGGCTTACAATGAGCAGTTCTTC
TRBJ1-3 | TRBV6-6 | NA | NA | CASSYSIDSGNTIYF | TGTGCCAGCAGTTACTCGATAGACTCTGGAAACACCATATATTTT
TRBJ1-5 | TRBV4-2 | NA | NA | CASSHPTTERNQPQHF | TGTGCCAGCAGCCACCCGACGACTGAGCGCAATCAGCCCCAGCATTTT
TRBJ2-7 | TRBV28 | TRBD1 | NA | CASRGGQGIYEQYF | TGTGCCAGCAGGGGGGGACAGGGGATCTACGAGCAGTACTTC
TRBJ2-5 | TRBV3-1/TRBV3-2 | NA | NA | CASSQGSRGGETQYF | TGTGCCAGCAGCCAAGGCAGCAGGGGCGGGGAGACCCAGTACTTC
TRBJ2-7 | TRBV19 | TRBD2 | NA | CASSIELADLYEQYF | TGTGCCAGTAGTATAGAACTAGCGGACCTCTACGAGCAGTACTTC
TRBJ1-2 | TRBV7-2 | NA | NA | CASSPDRQQYGYTF | TGTGCCAGCAGCCCGGACAGACAACAATATGGCTACACCTTC
TRBJ1-5 | TRBV9 | NA | few | CASSVGGRSNQPQHF | TGTGCCAGCAGCGTAGGCGGGCGGAGCAATCAGCCCCAGCATTTT
TRBJ1-2 | TRBV6-5 | NA | NA | CASTEGYGYTF | TGTGCCAGCACCGAGGGCTATGGCTACACCTTC
TRBJ1-3 | TRBV30 | NA | NA | CAWSPQNTIYF | TGTGCCTGGAGCCCCCAGAACACCATATATTTT